The 24 T cell receptor beta chains listed next were all sequenced from one sample in a study of breast tumors, draining lymph nodes, adjacent tissues. The lymph nodes were axillary draining lymph nodes from breast cancer patients. MiXCR, run by TCRdb on the multiplex PCR reads, gives a single entry per CDR3 protein. Of under 150,000 distinct CDR3 sequences in the sample, roughly 20% were seen once. Sequencing was done on a sample of axillary lymph node tissue. The receptor source for this set is a female donor with breast cancer. Some clones in this sample may be carry-over from other donors' samples.

To note about this clonotype: With a much larger clone just one base away, this may be a read error. The rearrangement links TRBV2 to TRBJ2-1; 12 bases align to TRBD2. In germline, CDR1 is SNHLY, CDR2 FYNNEI. The CDR3 runs to 15 residues. J was trimmed by 9 bases and V by 7 bases; bases with no gene match: 10. CDR3 protein: CASTLGLAGNSEQFF. The DNA for the CDR3 is TGTGCCAGCACTTTAGGACTAGCGGGGAACAGTGAGCAGTTCTTC.

V usage is TRBV7-6 and J usage is TRBJ2-7, with TRBD2 matching 14 bases. This CDR3 region has 16 residues. Per the germline V gene, CDR1 is SGHVS and CDR2 is FNYEAQ. V was pared by 5 bases and J by 1 base, with 4 bases of the junction left unmatched. The CDR3 coding sequence is TGTGCCAGCAGCGGGACTAGCGGGAGTCGGTCCTACGAGCAGTACTTC. Its translation: CASSGTSGSRSYEQYF.

This clonotype was recorded many times. The chain couples TRBV6-1 to TRBJ1-6; the match to TRBD1 covers 8 bases. CDR3 length: 15 residues. Germline CDR1 reads MNHNS; CDR2 reads SASEGT. V shed 8 bases and J 5 bases; nucleotides not matched to a gene: 8. CDR3 sequence: CASVLGTGDNSPLHF. In DNA form, the CDR3 reads TGTGCCAGCGTTCTGGGGACAGGCGATAATTCACCCCTCCACTTT.

This clonotype was seen many times. This rearrangement joins TRBV10-1 to TRBJ2-7; D might be TRBD2 (6 bases). V lost 2 bases to trimming and J lost 7 bases, with 15 bases between them. CDR1 WNHNN and CDR2 SYGVQD come from the germline V gene (reference sequence). There are 14 residues in the CDR3. CDR3 residues: CASSEGLSAGEQYF. In nucleotides, the CDR3 is TGCGCCAGCAGTGAGGGACTGTCCGCGGGAGAGCAGTACTTC.

This clonotype has a count of ten or more. This chain uses TRBV6-5 with TRBJ2-7; D is perhaps TRBD1 (5 bases). Trimming pared 2 bases from V and 0 bases from J, leaving 11 bases between. The CDR3 is made up of 15 amino acids. Germline lookup yields CDR1 MNHEY and CDR2 SVGAGI. CDR3 bases: TGTGCCAGCAGTTACGGGGCCTTAAGCTCCTACGAGCAGTACTTC. Encoded protein: CASSYGALSSYEQYF.

This clonotype was seen only a few times. The chain carries TRBV7-9 and TRBJ1-2, with D unclear. The CDR3 spans 13 residues. Germline V gene lookup returns CDR1 SEHNR and CDR2 FQNEAQ (reference sequence). Trimming took 5 bases from V and 6 from J, leaving 13 bases between them. The CDR3: CASSPGQFDGYTF. CDR3 DNA: TGTGCCAGCAGCCCCGGCCAGTTCGATGGCTACACCTTC.

This clonotype was observed many times. The rearrangement uses TRBV29-1 and TRBJ2-1; TRBD2 is a possible D gene (5 bases). Trimming took 4 bases from V and 5 from J, leaving 18 bases between them. This CDR3 comprises 15 residues. Germline CDR1 and CDR2: SQVTM and ANQGSEA. The CDR3 reads CSVALDSSANNEQFF. In nucleotides, the CDR3 is TGCAGCGTTGCCCTGGACTCCTCTGCTAACAATGAGCAGTTCTTC.

This clonotype showed up many times. The genes are TRBV30 and TRBJ2-7, with a tentative D call TRBD2 (5 bases). Between the trimmed V and J ends, which lost 1 base and 0 bases, there was a span of 10 bases. The germline V gene encodes CDR1 GTSNPN and CDR2 SVGIG (reference sequence). There are 14 residues in the CDR3. CDR3 nucleotides: TGTGCCTGGAGTGGCCGGGAAAGCTCCTACGAGCAGTACTTC. Translated, it gives CAWSGRESSYEQYF.

This clonotype was seen repeatedly, ten times or more. The chain has TRBV5-1 and TRBJ2-1; D is uncertain. Germline lookup yields CDR1 SGHRS and CDR2 YFSETQ. V lost 4 bases and J lost 8, with 7 bases in between. This CDR3 comprises 11 residues. The DNA for the CDR3 is TGCGCCAGCAGCCCAGGTTATGAGCAGTTCTTC. Its translation is CASSPGYEQFF.

This clonotype was seen many times. The rearrangement links TRBV20-1 to TRBJ1-2; TRBD1 is a possible D gene (5 bases). V lost 1 base and J lost 3, with 9 bases in between. Germline V CDR1 and CDR2: DFQATT, SNEGSKA (reference sequence). The CDR3 covers 13 residues. This chain's CDR3 is CSARGGLHYGYTF. The CDR3 DNA follows: TGCAGTGCTAGAGGGGGACTTCACTATGGCTACACCTTC.

About this clonotype: This may be a read error, as it is one base from a much larger clone. Likely a read error: the CDR3 ends without its conserved phenylalanine or tryptophan. The V call is TRBV5-1, the J call TRBJ2-7, with 8 bases aligning to TRBD1. Germline assignment: CDR1 SGHRS and CDR2 YFSETQ. Trimming at V came to 0 bases and at J to 3 bases, leaving 8 bases not matched to a gene. This CDR3 has 16 residues. The CDR3 reads CASSLGVGTGNYEQYL. CDR3 nucleotide sequence: TGCGCCAGCAGCTTGGGGGTGGGGACAGGAAACTACGAGCAGTACCTC.

This clonotype was seen at least ten times. This chain joins TRBV9 and TRBJ2-1; 7 bases map to TRBD2. Germline V lookup: CDR1 SGDLS, CDR2 YYNGEE. This CDR3 is 17 amino acids long. The J segment lost 7 bases and the V segment lost 3 bases, leaving 16 bases of the junction unmatched. The CDR3 region is CASSAGFGGRAWNEQFF. The CDR3 DNA follows: TGTGCCAGCAGCGCCGGCTTTGGGGGGAGGGCCTGGAATGAGCAGTTCTTC. Combining the CDR3 with reference TRBV9 and TRBJ2-1 gives the whole variable domain DSGVTQTPKHLITATGQRVTLRCSPRSGDLSVYWYQQSLDQGLQFLIQYYNGEERAKGNILERFSAQQFPDLHSELNLSSLELGDSALYFCASSAGFGGRAWNEQFFGPGTRLTVL.

This chain joins TRBV28 and TRBJ2-7, with D possibly being TRBD1 (6 bases). V lost 4 bases and J 3 bases, leaving 13 bases between the germline ends. CDR3 size: 14 residues. Germline V gene sequence: CDR1 MDHEN, CDR2 SYDVKM. CDR3 coding DNA: TGTGCCAGCAGTTACCCCGGGACAAACTACGAGCAGTACTTC. Its protein is CASSYPGTNYEQYF.

This clonotype has at least ten counts. V and J are TRBV20-1 and TRBJ2-3; TRBD2 agrees at 7 bases. Trimming at V came to 3 bases and at J to 3 bases, leaving 0 bases not matched to a gene. CDR3 length: 12 amino acids. Germline values: CDR1 DFQATT, CDR2 SNEGSKA (reference sequence). This CDR3 is CSASGRTDTQYF. CDR3 DNA sequence: TGCAGTGCTAGCGGGAGGACAGATACGCAGTATTTT.

This clonotype occurred a few times. The genes are TRBV28 and TRBJ2-2, with 7 bases aligning to TRBD2. The trim removed 7 bases at V and 5 bases at J, leaving 4 bases unmatched. The CDR3 has 13 residues. Per the germline V gene, CDR1 is MDHEN and CDR2 is SYDVKM. CDR3 sequence (DNA): TGTGCCAGCATGCGGGGGAGTACCGGGGAGCTGTTTTTT. Protein: CASMRGSTGELFF.

This clonotype was detected only a few times. The CDR3: CASSFQAHPVGEKLFF. Written as DNA, the CDR3 is TGTGCCAGCAGTTTTCAGGCCCACCCCGTCGGTGAAAAACTGTTTTTT. V usage is TRBV28 and J usage is TRBJ1-4; D not resolved. The CDR3 is made up of 16 amino acids. Germline CDR1 MDHEN, CDR2 SYDVKM. Deletions cut 3 bases from V and 7 bases from J, with 18 bases between.

This clonotype appeared many times. V gene TRBV7-9 combines with J gene TRBJ1-2; 8 bases match TRBD1. The CDR3 extends over 13 amino acids. The trim removed 1 base at V and 8 bases at J, leaving 3 bases unmatched. The V gene's germline CDR1 is SEHNR and CDR2 FQNEAQ (reference sequence). CDR3 region: CASSLGTGQGYTF. The DNA of the CDR3 is TGTGCCAGCAGCTTAGGGACAGGGCAAGGCTACACCTTC. The full variable domain, completed using reference TRBV7-9 and TRBJ1-2, is DTGVSQNPRHKITKRGQNVTFRCDPISEHNRLYWYRQTLGQGPEFLTYFQNEAQLEKSRLLSDRFSAERPKGSFSTLEIQRTEQGDSAMYLCASSLGTGQGYTFGSGTRLTVV.

This clonotype was counted at least ten times. The rearrangement links TRBV5-1 to TRBJ2-7, with D possibly being TRBD1 or TRBD2 (5 bases each). Trimming removed 3 bases from V and 4 bases from J, with 11 bases in between. Germline values: CDR1 SGHRS, CDR2 YFSETQ. This CDR3 is built from 13 residues. The CDR3: CASSWDRGYEQYF. Here the CDR3 DNA reads TGCGCCAGCAGCTGGGACCGCGGATACGAGCAGTACTTC.

Comments on this clonotype: This may be a read error: a much more frequent sequence differs by one nucleotide. The rearrangement joins TRBV20-1 to TRBJ2-1; weak D call: TRBD1 (6 bases). CDR1 is DFQATT and CDR2 is SNEGSKA in the germline V gene (reference sequence). This CDR3 spans 13 amino acids. In nucleotides, the CDR3 is TGCAGTGCTGATGCGACAGGCTACAATGAGCGGTTCTTC. Protein: CSADATGYNERFF.

Comments on this clonotype: Because the CDR3 is missing its conserved closing phenylalanine or tryptophan, this is likely a read error. This chain connects TRBV14 to TRBJ2-1, with TRBD1 as a possible D gene (5 bases). This CDR3 comprises 14 residues. The germline gives CDR1 SGHDN, CDR2 FVKESK. The CDR3 sequence: CAGSQIRAYNEQFS. The CDR3 region has the DNA TGTGCCGGCAGTCAAATCAGGGCTTACAATGAGCAGTTCTCC.

This clonotype was seen ten or more times. The CDR3 is CSANQLGWYNEQFF. The CDR3 DNA follows: TGCAGTGCCAACCAGTTAGGGTGGTACAATGAGCAGTTCTTC. This chain links TRBV20-1 with TRBJ2-1, with D unclear. Germline CDR1 and CDR2: DFQATT and SNEGSKA (reference sequence). Trimming pared 6 bases from V and 4 bases from J, leaving 16 bases between. This CDR3 spans 14 amino acids.

This clonotype was detected ten times or more. The chain joins TRBV6-5 to TRBJ2-7; D gene unclear. The CDR3 extends over 13 amino acids. Between the trimmed V and J ends, which lost 9 bases and 4 bases, there was a span of 16 bases. Germline-derived CDR1 and CDR2 are MNHEY and SVGAGI. The CDR3 DNA reads as TGTGCCAGTTCACAGCGTCCGACGTACGAGCAGTACTTC. This sequence encodes CASSQRPTYEQYF.

This clonotype was picked up many times. The V call is TRBV30, the J call TRBJ2-1; the match to TRBD1 covers 11 bases. This CDR3 is 15 amino acids long. V lost 0 bases to trimming and J lost 4 bases; unmatched junction nucleotides: 2. Germline V CDR1 and CDR2: GTSNPN, SVGIG (reference sequence). The CDR3 reads CAWSVGQGAYNEQFF. For the CDR3, the DNA is TGTGCCTGGAGTGTTGGACAGGGGGCTTACAATGAGCAGTTCTTC.

Turning to this clonotype: A much larger clonotype is one base distant, so this may be a read error. The chain is built from TRBV20-1 and TRBJ1-4; D is uncertain. Germline V gene lookup returns CDR1 DFQATT and CDR2 SNEGSKA (reference sequence). This CDR3 comprises 13 residues. The CDR3 region is CSARTPGNEKLVF. CDR3 in DNA: TGCAGTGCTAGGACTCCCGGCAATGAAAAACTGGTTTTT.